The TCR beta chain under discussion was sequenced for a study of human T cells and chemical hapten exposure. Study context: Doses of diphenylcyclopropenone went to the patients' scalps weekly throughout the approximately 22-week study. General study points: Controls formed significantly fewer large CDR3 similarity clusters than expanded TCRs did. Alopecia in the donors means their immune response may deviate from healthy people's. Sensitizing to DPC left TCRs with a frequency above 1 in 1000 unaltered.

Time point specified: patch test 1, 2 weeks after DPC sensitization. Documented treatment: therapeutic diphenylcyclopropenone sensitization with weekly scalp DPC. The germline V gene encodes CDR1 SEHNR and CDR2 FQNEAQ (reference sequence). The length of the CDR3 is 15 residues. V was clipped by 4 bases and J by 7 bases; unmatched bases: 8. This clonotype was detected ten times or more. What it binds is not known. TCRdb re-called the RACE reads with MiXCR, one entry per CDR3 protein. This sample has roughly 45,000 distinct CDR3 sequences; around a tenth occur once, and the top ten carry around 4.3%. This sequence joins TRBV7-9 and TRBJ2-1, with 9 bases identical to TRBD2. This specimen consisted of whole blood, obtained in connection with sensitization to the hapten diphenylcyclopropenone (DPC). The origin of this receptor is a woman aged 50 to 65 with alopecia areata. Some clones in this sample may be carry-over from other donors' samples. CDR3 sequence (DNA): TGTGCCAGCAGCTATAGCGGGAGATGGGGTAATGAGCAGTTCTTC. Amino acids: CASSYSGRWGNEQFF. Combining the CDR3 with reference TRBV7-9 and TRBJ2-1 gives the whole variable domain DTGVSQNPRHKITKRGQNVTFRCDPISEHNRLYWYRQTLGQGPEFLTYFQNEAQLEKSRLLSDRFSAERPKGSFSTLEIQRTEQGDSAMYLCASSYSGRWGNEQFFGPGTRLTVL.